This T cell receptor beta chain originates from a study of CD8+ T cells in alopecia areata. Germline lookup yields CDR1 NSQYPW and CDR2 LRSPGD (reference sequence). Trimming took off 4 bases at V and 1 base at J, with 10 bases between the two ends. The CDR3 has 14 amino acids. In regard to this clone: Mouse gene names and germline throughout. The read gets to within 4 residues of the CDR3 end, and the germline J gene fills in the rest.

Extracted from the samples, RNA was reverse transcribed into cDNA to serve as the sequencing template. Assay: immunoSEQ multiplex PCR; the TCRdb copy retains only in-frame clones and omits some. The sample yields about 110,000 clones, without any singletons. Material: lesional skin. The TCR originated in a C3H/HeJ mouse with alopecia areata. These mice share the MHC haplotype H2-k. V is TRBV1 and J is TRBJ1-1, with D possibly matching TRBD1 (5 bases). The CDR3 protein is CTCSEEGKNTEVFF. Partial CDR3 DNA: TGCACCTGCAGTGAGGAGGGGAAAAACACA.